This is a list of T cell receptor beta chains from one sample in a study of technical replicates of blood from several donors. Sequencing used immunoSEQ multiplex PCR; TCRdb keeps in-frame clones, though not all of them. This sample has roughly 12,000 clones, with 65% to 85% found just once. Sequenced material: PBMCs. These receptors came from a human donor in good health. Both conserved end residues are part of each CDR3. A D gene is named only where the DNA matches it firmly. Only some rows state a clone size, as once, few, many or a class for expanded clones.

TRBD1	TRBJ2-7	TRBV5-5	-	CASSLTGGGEQYF	TGTGCCAGCAGCTTGACAGGGGGCGGCGAGCAGTACTTC
-	TRBJ2-1	TRBV5-1	-	CASSLVGEAYNEQFF	TGCGCCAGCAGCTTGGTCGGCGAGGCCTACAATGAGCAGTTCTTC
TRBD1	TRBJ2-7	TRBV6-1	-	CASSGTGVGNYEQYF	TGTGCCAGCAGTGGGACAGGGGTGGGTAACTACGAGCAGTACTTC
-	TRBJ2-2	TRBV19	-	CASSQRTKTEPYTGELFF	TGTGCCAGTAGTCAAAGGACAAAAACTGAACCATACACCGGGGAGCTGTTTTTT
-	TRBJ2-7	TRBV6-6	-	CASSLSERASEQYF	TGTGCCAGCAGTCTATCTGAGAGGGCTAGCGAGCAGTACTTC
-	TRBJ2-3	TRBV1	-	CTSSPSPPGTSGRRSTQYF	TGCACCAGCAGCCCCTCCCCACCCGGGACTAGCGGGAGAAGGAGTACGCAGTATTTT
-	TRBJ2-7	TRBV30	-	CAWSVLRGTYEQYF	TGTGCCTGGAGTGTACTGCGGGGTACCTACGAGCAGTACTTC
TRBD1	TRBJ2-1	TRBV10-3	-	CAISGTGYNEQFF	TGTGCCATCAGTGGGACAGGGTACAATGAGCAGTTCTTC
-	TRBJ1-1	TRBV5-8	-	CASSRRRGALMNTEAFF	TGTGCCAGCAGCCGGCGGAGGGGCGCGTTAATGAACACTGAAGCTTTCTTT
TRBD2	TRBJ2-1	TRBV25-1	-	CASSDPGLATMVQFF	TGTGCCAGCAGTGACCCGGGACTAGCTACAATGGTGCAGTTCTTC
-	TRBJ2-7	TRBV7-8	-	CASSLREASYEQYF	TGTGCCAGCAGCTTGCGGGAAGCCTCCTACGAGCAGTACTTC
TRBD1	TRBJ1-1	TRBV6-5	-	CASSYTGQGWSEAFF	TGTGCCAGCAGTTACACGGGACAGGGATGGTCTGAAGCTTTCTTT
TRBD2	TRBJ2-5	TRBV2	-	CASSISGIGETQYF	TGTGCCAGCAGTATAAGCGGGATCGGTGAGACCCAGTACTTC
TRBD2	TRBJ2-1	TRBV9	-	CASSAGASGRGYEQFF	TGTGCCAGCAGCGCGGGGGCTAGCGGGAGGGGCTATGAGCAGTTCTTC
-	TRBJ2-2	TRBV7-9	-	CASSPLSGAGELFF	TGTGCCAGCAGCCCGCTCTCAGGGGCCGGGGAGCTGTTTTTT
TRBD1	TRBJ1-5	TRBV2	-	CASSVQDRGHQPQHF	TGTGCCAGCAGTGTCCAGGACAGGGGGCATCAGCCCCAGCATTTT
TRBD1	TRBJ1-1	TRBV6-1	-	CASGTGGVTEAFF	TGTGCCAGCGGGACAGGGGGAGTTACTGAAGCTTTCTTT
TRBD2	TRBJ2-1	TRBV11-2	-	CASSPRLADTYNEQFF	TGTGCCAGCAGCCCTCGACTAGCAGATACCTACAATGAGCAGTTCTTC
TRBD1	TRBJ1-1	TRBV10-2	-	CASRLDRATEAFF	TGCGCCAGCAGGCTGGACAGGGCAACTGAAGCTTTCTTT
-	TRBJ2-7	TRBV10-1	-	CASSESSLGEPYEQYF	TGCGCCAGCAGTGAGTCCAGTTTAGGGGAACCCTACGAGCAGTACTTC
TRBD1	TRBJ2-4	TRBV10-1	-	CASSDGTGGLAKNIQYF	TGCGCCAGCAGTGACGGGACAGGGGGTCTGGCCAAAAACATTCAGTACTTC
-	TRBJ2-2	TRBV30	-	CAWSLSVTNTGELFF	TGTGCCTGGAGTCTGTCAGTTACGAACACCGGGGAGCTGTTTTTT
-	TRBJ2-7	TRBV19	-	CASSGQRDYEQYF	TGTGCCAGTAGCGGACAGAGAGATTACGAGCAGTACTTC
-	TRBJ1-2	TRBV29-1	-	CSVVGENYGYTF	TGCAGCGTTGTGGGAGAAAACTATGGCTACACCTTC
-	TRBJ2-2	TRBV19	once	CASSPQGGGGELFF	TGTGCCAGTAGTCCTCAGGGAGGTGGCGGGGAGCTGTTTTTT
TRBD2	TRBJ2-7	TRBV5-1	-	CASSFGGRVDEQYF	TGCGCCAGCAGCTTCGGCGGGAGGGTGGACGAGCAGTACTTC
TRBD2	TRBJ2-5	TRBV6-5	-	CASRPGTSRETQYF	TGTGCCAGCAGACCCGGGACTAGTCGGGAGACCCAGTACTTC